Following are 19 T cell receptor beta chains from one sample sequenced in a study of blood T cells in healthy people across ages. Using a J-beta primer mix together with a sample-barcoded 5' primer, a second PCR was run for roughly 7 to 12 cycles. TCRdb called the 5' RACE reads again in MiXCR, with one record for every CDR3 protein. Counted here are 650,000 to 900,000 distinct CDR3 sequences, approximately 67% occurring once; the ten biggest clones make up 25% to 35%. Sequenced sample: blood. Receptors were obtained from a man aged 25-40 years in good health.

The chain couples TRBV10-3 to TRBJ1-2; possibly TRBD1 for D (6 bases). This CDR3 spans 11 amino acids. In germline, CDR1 is ENHRY, CDR2 SYGVKD. The germline V and J ends were trimmed by 11 bases and 8 bases, with 15 bases remaining between them. CDR3 protein: CAVTGIGGYTF. The CDR3 nucleotides are TGTGCCGTCACAGGGATCGGCGGCTACACCTTC.

This clonotype has just one count. The V and J genes are TRBV29-1 and TRBJ2-1, with TRBD2 matching 9 bases. V shed 6 bases and J 8 bases; nucleotides not matched to a gene: 26. CDR3 size: 19 residues. Germline loops: CDR1 SQVTM, CDR2 ANQGSEA. The CDR3 region is CSVWGLGRRAGGPGDEQFF. CDR3 bases: TGCAGCGTGTGGGGGCTGGGGCGACGAGCGGGGGGCCCCGGAGATGAGCAGTTCTTC.

On this clonotype itself: Possible read error: a much larger clone is one base away. V gene TRBV12-3 or TRBV12-4 combines with J gene TRBJ1-5; 10 nucleotides align to TRBD1. CDR3 size: 15 residues. CDR3 sequence reads: CASRAGTGVNKPQHF. CDR3 bases: TGTGCCAGCAGGGCCGGGACAGGGGTCAATAAGCCCCAGCATTTT.

This clonotype occurred a few times. The chain is built from TRBV12-3 or TRBV12-4 and TRBJ1-1; D is undetermined. The germline V and J ends were trimmed by 1 base and 0 bases, with 9 bases remaining between them. The CDR3 runs 15 residues. CDR3 DNA: TGTGCCAGCAGTTTAGTCGGCCTAATGAACACTGAAGCTTTCTTT. Its translation: CASSLVGLMNTEAFF.

The chain links TRBV7-9 to TRBJ1-2; weak D call: TRBD1 (5 bases). The CDR3 runs 13 residues. Trimming left V 6 bases short and J 6 bases short, with 14 bases between. Germline-derived CDR1 and CDR2 are SEHNR and FQNEAQ (reference sequence). The CDR3 reads CASSQTRGDGYTF. CDR3 nucleotides: TGTGCCAGCAGTCAAACCCGGGGCGATGGCTACACCTTC.

The gene calls are TRBV29-1 and TRBJ1-2, with 8 bases identical to TRBD1. V shed 0 bases, J shed 2 bases, and the junction held 5 bases outside the gene matches. Looked up from germline, CDR1 is SQVTM and CDR2 is ANQGSEA. This CDR3 is built from 15 residues. CDR3 residues: CSVEDRGQSNYGYTF. The CDR3 coding sequence is TGCAGCGTTGAAGACAGGGGGCAATCAAACTATGGCTACACCTTC. Filled out from reference TRBV29-1 and TRBJ1-2, the complete variable domain reads SAVISQKPSRDICQRGTSLTIQCQVDSQVTMMFWYRQQPGQSLTLIATANQGSEATYESGFVIDKFPISRPNLTFSTLTVSNMSPEDSSIYLCSVEDRGQSNYGYTFGSGTRLTVV.

The V call is TRBV28, the J call TRBJ2-4, with 10 bases matching TRBD1. The J call may be mistaken, given a closer DNA end match to TRBJ2-7. The V gene's germline CDR1 is MDHEN and CDR2 SYDVKM. CDR3 length: 14 residues. The CDR3 protein is CASESWDRGYEQYF. The DNA for the CDR3 is TGTGCCAGCGAGTCCTGGGACAGGGGTTACGAGCAGTACTTC.

The chain combines TRBV21-1 with TRBJ2-7; the D call TRBD1 from the table was never checked on the DNA. TRBV21-1 is labeled a pseudogene. CDR3 size: 16 residues. The CDR3 here is CASSKKDRWDEYEQYF. The CDR3 DNA sequence: TGTGCCAGCAGCAAAAAGGACAGGTGGGACGAGTACGAGCAGTACTTC.

The chain is built from TRBV14 and TRBJ2-1; D uncertain. The CDR3 length is 20 residues. The germline CDR1 and CDR2 sequences are SGHDN and FVKESK. Trimming cost V 0 bases and J 0 bases, with 21 bases left between them. The CDR3: CASSQDSGYGWPSSYNEQFF. CDR3 sequence (DNA): TGTGCCAGCAGCCAAGACAGTGGATACGGATGGCCGAGCTCCTACAATGAGCAGTTCTTC.

V usage is TRBV4-2 and J usage is TRBJ1-2, with D possibly matching TRBD1 (5 bases). This CDR3 has 17 residues. Trimming removed 4 bases from V and 4 bases from J, with 22 bases in between. Germline V gene data show CDR1 as LGHNA and CDR2 as YNFKEQ. CDR3 nucleotides: TGTGCCAGCAGCCTTGGGACCTTAAAGATCCGTGGCTATGGCTACACCTTC. Amino acids: CASSLGTLKIRGYGYTF.

The J gene is TRBJ2-3, the V gene TRBV11-2; either TRBD1 or TRBD2 may fit D (5 bases each). V lost 0 bases, J lost 8 bases, and 15 bases lay in between. Germline CDR1 is SGHAT and CDR2 is FQNNGV. The CDR3 has 15 amino acids. The CDR3 region is CASSLDQGPRGTQYF. The CDR3 region has the DNA TGTGCCAGCAGCTTAGATCAGGGACCGAGAGGTACGCAGTATTTT.

J is TRBJ2-5 and V is TRBV6-2 or TRBV6-3; D call uncertain. Trimming cost V 4 bases and J 0 bases, with 6 bases left between them. The germline CDR1 and CDR2 sequences are MNHEY and SVGEGT. This CDR3 has 13 residues. The CDR3 loop reads CASSSKYQETQYF. The CDR3 bases are TGTGCCAGCAGTTCAAAGTACCAAGAGACCCAGTACTTC.

This chain connects TRBV5-5 to TRBJ2-7; maybe TRBD1 (6 bases). TRBJ2-5 explains the end of the DNA better; the J call may be wrong. CDR1 and CDR2 (germline): SGHKS, YYEKEE (reference sequence). The CDR3 runs 15 residues. As DNA, the CDR3 is TGTGCCAGCAGCTTGCGAAGCAGGGGCCAGGAGACCCAGTACTTC. Translating it yields CASSLRSRGQETQYF.

CDR3 in DNA: TGTGCCAGCAGCCCCCTAAGTAGAGCGGACTACCTCACAGATACGCAGTATTTT. As protein: CASSPLSRADYLTDTQYF. This chain connects TRBV4-2 to TRBJ2-3; tentative D call: TRBD2 (6 bases). Per germline, CDR1 LGHNA and CDR2 YNFKEQ. Trimming pared 4 bases from V and 2 bases from J, leaving 22 bases between. CDR3 length equals 18 residues.

The count of this clonotype is one. The rearrangement links TRBV29-1 to TRBJ2-4; D may be TRBD1 (6 bases). Germline-derived CDR1 and CDR2 are SQVTM and ANQGSEA. The germline V and J ends were trimmed by 3 bases and 11 bases, with 20 bases remaining between them. The CDR3 spans 14 residues. As DNA, the CDR3 is TGCAGCGTTGATTCCCAGGGGACAAAAGGGGTTCAGTACTTC. Its protein is CSVDSQGTKGVQYF.

Written as DNA, the CDR3 is TGCAGCGTTGTAGGAGGACAGGGAGGCGAGACCCAGTACTTC. Its protein is CSVVGGQGGETQYF. The J gene is TRBJ2-5, the V gene TRBV29-1; the match to TRBD1 covers 8 bases. Looked up from germline, CDR1 is SQVTM and CDR2 is ANQGSEA. J gave up 5 bases and V 4 bases, and 9 bases lay outside the gene matches. The CDR3 is 14 amino acids.

The chain is built from TRBV6-4 and TRBJ1-5, with D unclear. Germline V CDR1 and CDR2: MRHNA, SNTAGT. This CDR3 contains 11 residues. The V end lost 8 bases, the J end lost 5 bases, and 7 bases lay between the germline ends. The CDR3 nucleotides are TGTGCCAGCCTGGGGTATCAGCCCCAGCATTTT. It specifies CASLGYQPQHF.

This clonotype was picked up a small number of times. V is TRBV20-1 and J is TRBJ2-1; a weak D match, TRBD2 (6 bases). CDR1 is DFQATT and CDR2 is SNEGSKA in the germline V gene (reference sequence). Trimming removed 1 base at V and 4 bases at J, with 11 bases between. This CDR3 is 14 amino acids long. This CDR3 reads CSARARDGYNEQFF. The DNA for the CDR3 is TGCAGTGCTAGAGCGCGGGACGGTTACAATGAGCAGTTCTTC.

The chain joins TRBV15 to TRBJ1-6, with D possibly TRBD1 on 5 matching bases. The germline V gene has CDR1 LNHNV and CDR2 YYDKDF (reference sequence). The CDR3 totals 16 residues. Trimming removed 0 bases from V and 7 bases from J, with 13 bases in between. CDR3 DNA sequence: TGTGCCACCAGCAGAGATTTAGAGGGGAGCAATTCACCCCTCCACTTT. It codes for CATSRDLEGSNSPLHF.